Detailed here is one TCR beta chain. V trimming: 7 bases; J trimming: 7 bases; junction bases outside the gene matches: 7. The CDR3 extends over 13 amino acids. Germline V CDR1 and CDR2: ENHRY, SYGVKD. Assay used: immunoSEQ multiplex PCR; TCRdb lists only in-frame clones, some missing. The table includes about 520,000 clones, about 85% detected once. These data belong to a study of shared clonotypes between healthy human individuals. This TCR was sampled from a woman aged 40 to 49 in good health. Some clones in this sample may be carry-over from other donors' samples. The sample consisted of PBMCs. V gene TRBV10-3 combines with J gene TRBJ1-2; 9 bases map to TRBD1. CDR3 nucleotide sequence: TGTGCCATCACCGAGGACAGGGGTAGTGGCTACACCTTC. This translates into CAITEDRGSGYTF.